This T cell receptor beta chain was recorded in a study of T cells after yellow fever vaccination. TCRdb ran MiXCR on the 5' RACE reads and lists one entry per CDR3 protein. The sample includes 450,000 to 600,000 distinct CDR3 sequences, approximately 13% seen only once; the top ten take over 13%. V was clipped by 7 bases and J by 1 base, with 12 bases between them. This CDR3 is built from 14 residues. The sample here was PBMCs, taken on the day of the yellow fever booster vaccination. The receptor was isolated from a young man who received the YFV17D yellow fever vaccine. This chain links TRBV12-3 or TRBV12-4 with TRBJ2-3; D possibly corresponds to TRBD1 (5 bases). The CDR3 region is CASKGDSRTDTQYF. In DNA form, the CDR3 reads TGTGCCAGCAAGGGTGACAGCCGCACAGATACGCAGTATTTT.